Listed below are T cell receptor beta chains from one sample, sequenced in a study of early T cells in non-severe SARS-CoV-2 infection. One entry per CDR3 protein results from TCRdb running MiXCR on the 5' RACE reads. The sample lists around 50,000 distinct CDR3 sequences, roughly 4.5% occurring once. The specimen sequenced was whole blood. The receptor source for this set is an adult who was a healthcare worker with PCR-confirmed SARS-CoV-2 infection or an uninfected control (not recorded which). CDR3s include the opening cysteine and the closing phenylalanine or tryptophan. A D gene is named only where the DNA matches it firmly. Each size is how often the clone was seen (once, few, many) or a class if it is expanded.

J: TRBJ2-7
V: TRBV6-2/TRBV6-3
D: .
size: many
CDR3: CASSGMDNSYEQYF
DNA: TGTGCCAGCAGTGGTATGGACAACTCCTACGAGCAGTACTTC

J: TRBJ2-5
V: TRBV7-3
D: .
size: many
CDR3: CASRSPGARETQYF
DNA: TGTGCCAGCAGGTCCCCGGGGGCTCGGGAGACCCAGTACTTC

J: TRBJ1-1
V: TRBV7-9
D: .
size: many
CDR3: CASSFLGEGTEAFF
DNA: TGTGCCAGCAGCTTCTTAGGGGAAGGCACTGAAGCTTTTTTT

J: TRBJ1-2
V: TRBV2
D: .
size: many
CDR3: CASSPGQGRGYTF
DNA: TGTGCCAGCAGCCCAGGGCAGGGGCGAGGCTACACCTTC

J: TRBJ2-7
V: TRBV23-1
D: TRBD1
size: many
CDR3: CASSQPYYRTGTGGEGEQYF
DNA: TGCGCCAGCAGTCAACCATACTATAGAACCGGGACAGGGGGCGAGGGCGAGCAGTACTTC

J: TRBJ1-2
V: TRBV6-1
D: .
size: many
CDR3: CASRSIVYYGYTF
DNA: TGTGCCAGCAGGAGTATCGTCTACTATGGCTACACCTTC

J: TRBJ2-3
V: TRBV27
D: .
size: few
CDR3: CASSSINFHHEYF
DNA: TGTGCCAGCAGTTCCATTAACTTCCATCACGAGTATTTT

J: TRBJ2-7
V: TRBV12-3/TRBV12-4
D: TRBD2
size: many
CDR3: CASSSPDSGRAYEQYF
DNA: TGTGCCAGCAGTAGCCCAGATAGCGGGAGGGCCTACGAGCAGTACTTC

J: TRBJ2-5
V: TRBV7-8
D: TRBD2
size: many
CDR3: CASSSPGRAGGPSETQYF
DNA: TGTGCCAGCAGCTCCCCAGGGAGAGCGGGAGGGCCCTCTGAGACCCAGTACTTC

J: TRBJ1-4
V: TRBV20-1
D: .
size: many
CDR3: CSARDRVVWGEKLFF
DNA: TGCAGTGCTAGAGATCGGGTCGTCTGGGGAGAAAAACTGTTTTTT